This passage covers 27 T cell receptor beta chains from one sample sequenced in a study of cytomegalovirus exposure and HLA in healthy donors (dated by TCRdb to the late 2010s). The library came from the immunoSEQ multiplex PCR assay. TCRdb re-hosts the immuneACCESS table, in-frame sequences only. Its copies lack some clones; in the studies checked, an unresolved V gene accounts for under half of them, and the cause for the rest is not known. In all, the sample holds about 150,000 clones, and approximately 86% of those were seen once. The ten largest make up about 2.2% of the sample. The material sequenced was PBMCs. These receptor sequences come from a human donor in good health.

The rearrangement uses TRBV12-5 and TRBJ2-5, with 7 bases lining up with TRBD2. V shed 6 bases and J 4 bases; nucleotides not matched to a gene: 8. This CDR3 has 14 amino acids. From germline, CDR1 is LGHNT and CDR2 FRNRAP. The DNA of the CDR3 is TGTGCTAGTGGCACGGGAAGGGAGGGAGAGACCCAGTACTTC. Protein: CASGTGREGETQYF.

V gene TRBV28 combines with J gene TRBJ1-5; 7 bases are a match to TRBD1. Per the germline V gene, CDR1 is MDHEN and CDR2 is SYDVKM. V shed 6 bases, J shed 9 bases, and the junction held 11 bases outside the gene matches. This CDR3 region has 14 residues. In DNA, the CDR3 is TGTGCCAGCAGCTTCCCAGGGGGAGGATGGCCCCAGCATTTT. Amino acid sequence: CASSFPGGGWPQHF.

CDR3 in amino acids: CASSLRTGINTGELFF. CDR3 in DNA: TGTGCCAGCAGCTTGAGGACAGGGATAAACACCGGGGAGCTGTTTTTT. The chain joins TRBV27 to TRBJ2-2, with TRBD1 matching over 8 bases. Per the germline V gene, CDR1 is MNHEY and CDR2 is SMNVEV (reference sequence). Trimming at V came to 6 bases and at J to 2 bases, leaving 8 bases not matched to a gene. The CDR3 has 16 residues.

V and J are TRBV5-4 and TRBJ1-6; TRBD1 matches at 8 bases. Germline V gene lookup returns CDR1 SGHNT and CDR2 YYREEE (reference sequence). The CDR3 loop spans 15 amino acids. With V trimmed by 4 bases and J by 9 bases, 9 bases remained unmatched. The CDR3 region is CASSPFQGASSPLHF. The CDR3 DNA follows: TGTGCCAGCAGCCCTTTTCAGGGGGCGAGTTCACCCCTCCACTTT.

The chain has TRBV4-1 and TRBJ2-7; 12 bases align to TRBD2. Unmatched junction bases numbered 3, after V lost 4 bases and J lost 2 bases. CDR1 and CDR2 from the germline V gene are MGHRA and YSYEKL. The CDR3 has 15 amino acids. CDR3 DNA sequence: TGCGCCAGCAGCCGACTAGCGGGAGTGGCCTACGAGCAGTACTTC. Protein: CASSRLAGVAYEQYF.

The chain couples TRBV7-8 to TRBJ1-1; no clear D gene. V dropped 0 bases and J dropped 3 bases, with 11 bases sitting between them. CDR1 and CDR2 (germline): SGHVS, FQNEAQ. The CDR3 spans 15 residues. CDR3 protein: CASSLAEAFYTEAFF. In DNA, the CDR3 is TGTGCCAGCAGCTTAGCTGAGGCTTTCTACACTGAAGCTTTCTTT. The variable domain in full, completed from reference TRBV7-8 and TRBJ1-1, reads GAGVSQSPRYKVAKRGQDVALRCDPISGHVSLFWYQQALGQGPEFLTYFQNEAQLDKSGLPSDRFFAERPEGSVSTLKIQRTQQEDSAVYLCASSLAEAFYTEAFFGQGTRLTVV.

J is TRBJ1-2 and V is TRBV11-1, with 9 bases fitting TRBD1. Germline V lookup: CDR1 SGHAT, CDR2 FQDESV (reference sequence). Unmatched junction bases numbered 6, after V lost 8 bases and J lost 5 bases. The CDR3 is 13 residues long. CDR3 in DNA: TGTGCCAGCGGCCGGGACAGGGTTTATGGCTACACCTTC. This codes for CASGRDRVYGYTF.

This clone came up once. The rearrangement joins TRBV19 to TRBJ2-4; TRBD2 agrees at 8 bases. The CDR3 is made up of 16 amino acids. Germline values: CDR1 LNHDA, CDR2 SQIVND (reference sequence). V lost 6 bases, J lost 7 bases, and 14 bases stayed unmatched. The CDR3 DNA reads TGTGCCAGTAGCGAAAACGGGGGGGCTTTTCGGAACATTCAGTACTTC. This translates into CASSENGGAFRNIQYF.

This clone was counted a single time. The CDR3 DNA follows: TGTGCCAGCTCATCCCGGGACAGGGGATCTGGCTACACCTTC. It is translated as CASSSRDRGSGYTF. The rearrangement uses TRBV18 and TRBJ1-2; 10 nucleotides agree with TRBD1. Trimming at V came to 5 bases and at J to 7 bases, leaving 7 bases not matched to a gene. The CDR3 has 14 residues. Germline V lookup: CDR1 KGHSH, CDR2 LQKENI.

The CDR3 nucleotides read TGTGCCAGCAGCTCCTTTTGGACAGGCTATGGCTACACCTTC. Protein product: CASSSFWTGYGYTF. V gene TRBV5-6 combines with J gene TRBJ1-2; 7 bases match TRBD1. V lost 3 bases to trimming and J lost 4 bases; unmatched junction nucleotides: 6. Germline V gives CDR1 SGHDT, CDR2 YYEEEE. CDR3 size: 14 residues.

The gene calls are TRBV5-1 and TRBJ1-1; 7 bases line up with TRBD1. Germline trimming cut 4 bases from V and 1 base from J; bases unmatched to any gene: 4. CDR1 is SGHRS and CDR2 is YFSETQ in the germline V gene. The CDR3 has 14 residues. The CDR3 nucleotides read TGCGCCAGCAGCCCAGGGACAGCGAACACTGAAGCTTTCTTT. Protein: CASSPGTANTEAFF.

The rearrangement links TRBV5-6 to TRBJ1-2; tentatively, D is TRBD1 (5 bases). The length of the CDR3 is 13 residues. Germline lookup yields CDR1 SGHDT and CDR2 YYEEEE. Trimming removed 6 bases from V and 4 bases from J, with 13 bases in between. CDR3: CASTSTGGYGYTF. The CDR3 nucleotides are TGTGCCAGCACTTCTACGGGGGGCTATGGCTACACCTTC. Looking up the rest from reference TRBV5-6 and TRBJ1-2 gives the full variable domain: DAGVTQSPTHLIKTRGQQVTLRCSPKSGHDTVSWYQQALGQGPQFIFQYYEEEERQRGNFPDRFSGHQFPNYSSELNVNALLLGDSALYLCASTSTGGYGYTFGSGTRLTVV.

The V gene is TRBV4-2, the J gene TRBJ2-7, with D possibly TRBD1 on 8 matching bases. The germline V gene has CDR1 LGHNA and CDR2 YNFKEQ. V dropped 1 base and J dropped 6 bases, with 16 bases sitting between them. The CDR3 is 15 residues long. The chain's CDR3 is CASSQVYRGGSEQYF. As DNA, the CDR3 is TGTGCCAGCAGCCAAGTCTACAGGGGGGGCAGCGAGCAGTACTTC.

The V call is TRBV7-3, the J call TRBJ2-5, with a tentative D call TRBD2 (6 bases). V was clipped by 4 bases and J by 4 bases, with 10 bases between them. This CDR3 is 13 amino acids long. Germline CDR1 is SGHTA and CDR2 is FQGTGA. CDR3 bases: TGTGCCAGCAGCTATGGAGGGATAGAGACCCAGTACTTC. Translating gives CASSYGGIETQYF.

The chain couples TRBV25-1 to TRBJ1-1, with a weak D call TRBD1 (6 bases). This CDR3 spans 14 amino acids. Germline CDR1 MGHDK, CDR2 SYGVNS. V was trimmed by 2 bases and J by 5 bases, leaving 12 bases between them. CDR3: CASSERGGRTEAFF. CDR3 bases: TGTGCCAGCAGTGAAAGGGGGGGCCGGACTGAAGCTTTCTTT.

V usage is TRBV6-6 and J usage is TRBJ1-2, with D maybe TRBD1 (6 bases). Per germline, CDR1 MNHNY and CDR2 SVGAGI (reference sequence). The length of the CDR3 is 15 residues. Trimming pared 2 bases from V and 5 bases from J, leaving 15 bases between. The CDR3 is CASSYGQGKGYGYTF. The CDR3 region has the DNA TGTGCCAGCAGTTACGGCCAGGGGAAGGGGTATGGCTACACCTTC.

This rearrangement joins TRBV28 to TRBJ1-2; TRBD1 aligns across 7 bases. The V gene's germline CDR1 is MDHEN and CDR2 SYDVKM. Trimming at V came to 4 bases and at J to 7 bases, leaving 6 bases not matched to a gene. The CDR3 length is 13 residues. The CDR3 region has the DNA TGTGCCAGCAGTTCAACAGGGGTGGTTGGCTACACCTTC. It is translated as CASSSTGVVGYTF.

The V and J genes are TRBV4-1 and TRBJ2-1, with 10 nucleotides matching TRBD2. This CDR3 has 16 residues. CDR1 MGHRA and CDR2 YSYEKL come from the germline V gene. V lost 1 base to trimming and J lost 2 bases; unmatched junction nucleotides: 2. Written as DNA, the CDR3 is TGCGCCAGCAGCCAAGGGACTAGCGGAACCTACAATGAGCAGTTCTTC. This codes for CASSQGTSGTYNEQFF.

The chain employs TRBV28 and TRBJ2-1, with unresolved D. Trimming removed 3 bases at V and 7 bases at J, with 16 bases between. CDR1 and CDR2 (germline): MDHEN, SYDVKM. The CDR3 covers 15 residues. Here the CDR3 reads CASSFVATGPNEQFF. CDR3 DNA: TGTGCCAGCAGTTTCGTCGCGACTGGCCCTAATGAGCAGTTCTTC.

V and J are TRBV4-1 and TRBJ2-3; 12 nucleotides agree with TRBD2. After removal of 3 bases from V and 2 bases from J, the junction contained 6 bases not matched to a gene. The CDR3 consists of 17 residues. Germline CDR1 is MGHRA and CDR2 is YSYEKL. The chain's CDR3 is CASSHTLAGGLTDTQYF. For the CDR3, the DNA is TGCGCCAGCAGCCATACACTAGCGGGGGGCCTCACAGATACGCAGTATTTT.

This clone was detected a few times. V and J are TRBV19 and TRBJ2-7; D possibly corresponds to TRBD2 (6 bases). The CDR3 runs to 14 residues. V shed 2 bases and J shed 3 bases, with 11 bases lying between them. CDR1 is LNHDA and CDR2 is SQIVND in the germline V gene (reference sequence). CDR3: CASSINRGSYEQYF. The CDR3 DNA sequence: TGTGCCAGTAGTATAAATCGGGGGAGCTACGAGCAGTACTTC.

This chain connects TRBV19 to TRBJ1-5; D is uncertain. V shed 5 bases and J shed 3 bases, with 8 bases lying between them. The CDR3 is made up of 13 amino acids. CDR1 and CDR2 (germline): LNHDA, SQIVND (reference sequence). This CDR3 is CASSGRPNQPQHF. CDR3 DNA: TGTGCCAGTAGTGGCCGCCCCAATCAGCCCCAGCATTTT.

This clone has more than one count but fewer than ten. The chain employs TRBV19 and TRBJ1-2, with a weak D call TRBD1 (6 bases). This CDR3 is 14 amino acids long. Between the trimmed V and J ends, which lost 2 bases and 5 bases, there was a span of 12 bases. Germline V gene lookup returns CDR1 LNHDA and CDR2 SQIVND (reference sequence). CDR3 nucleotides: TGTGCCAGTAGTATACAGGGGATTGGATATGGCTACACCTTC. The encoded protein is CASSIQGIGYGYTF.

The chain links TRBV28 to TRBJ1-3; D is unclear. CDR1 and CDR2 (germline): MDHEN, SYDVKM. There are 13 residues in the CDR3. Trimming stripped 4 bases from V and 8 bases from J, with 12 bases between. CDR3 DNA sequence: TGTGCCAGCAGTTCCCTTCCGGTTCACACCATATATTTT. It specifies CASSSLPVHTIYF.

The V gene is TRBV6-5, the J gene TRBJ2-7, with TRBD2 identical over 14 bases. Per the germline V gene, CDR1 is MNHEY and CDR2 is SVGAGI. The CDR3 consists of 15 residues. The ends lost 2 bases at V and 9 bases at J; junction bases unmatched: 6. The CDR3 loop is CASSYRGLAGEPQYF. The CDR3 DNA sequence: TGTGCCAGCAGTTACCGGGGACTAGCGGGAGAGCCGCAGTACTTC.

The rearrangement uses TRBV2 and TRBJ1-4; 12 bases agree with TRBD1. In germline, CDR1 is SNHLY, CDR2 FYNNEI. The CDR3 totals 16 residues. Trimming removed 1 base from V and 7 bases from J; junction bases left unmatched: 4. The CDR3 nucleotides read TGTGCCAGCAGTGAAGGGGACAGGGGGCTTGGTGAAAAACTGTTTTTT. Translating it yields CASSEGDRGLGEKLFF.

The J gene is TRBJ1-2, the V gene TRBV11-3, with TRBD1 matching 8 bases. CDR3 size: 14 residues. The V segment lost 3 bases and the J segment 3 bases; nucleotides outside the gene matches: 3. From germline, CDR1 is SGHNT and CDR2 YENEEA. The CDR3 sequence is CASSFRGPHYGYTF. For the CDR3, the DNA is TGTGCCAGCAGCTTCAGGGGGCCTCACTATGGCTACACCTTC.